The table lists the clone carrying this TCR beta chain with a count of one. Antigen: not known. This specimen belongs to a study of hypomethylating agent response in myelodysplastic syndrome. Study at large: Patients received azacitidine (about 75% of the 11) or decitabine (3 of 11).

Study-wide findings and caveats: This small study analyzed only 10 to 11 patients. Richness, rarefaction diversity and clonality did not change significantly after hypomethylating treatment. Healthy controls were not age-matched to MDS patients, possibly affecting comparisons.

Only in-frame clones appear in the TCRdb table, and some are missing; sequencing was by immunoSEQ multiplex PCR. Of about 10,000 clones in the sample, about 83% were seen once. The V end lost 5 bases, the J end lost 6 bases, and 13 bases lay between the germline ends. There are 14 residues in the CDR3. The germline V gene encodes CDR1 SGHNT and CDR2 YENEEA. The receptor's source is a human donor with myelodysplastic syndrome. The V gene is TRBV11-3, the J gene TRBJ2-2; no clear D. This material consisted of bone marrow, taken before or after starting hypomethylating agent treatment for myelodysplastic syndrome (not recorded which). The CDR3 coding sequence is TGTGCCAGCAGCCTCCTCCGTGGCCCCGGGGAGCTGTTTTTT. Its protein is CASSLLRGPGELFF. Filled out from reference TRBV11-3 and TRBJ2-2, the complete variable domain reads EAGVVQSPRYKIIEKKQPVAFWCNPISGHNTLYWYLQNLGQGPELLIRYENEEAVDDSQLPKDRFSAERLKGVDSTLKIQPAELGDSAVYLCASSLLRGPGELFFGEGSRLTVL.